The present TCR beta chain was sequenced within a study of T cell responses to AZD1222 COVID-19 vaccine. This CDR3 contains 16 residues. Germline V gene data show CDR1 as SGDLS and CDR2 as YYNGEE. V lost 0 bases and J lost 7; bases outside the gene matches: 7. Broader study findings: Only a handful of AZD1222 recipients were seropositive at baseline. Clonal diversity may have been underestimated in mostly white British donors. Spike regions recognized by vaccine-associated CD4 TCRs spanned the protein, led by 160-218 and 743-854. Nearly half of the spike-specific TCRs reportedly recognize variant regions that carry no mutations.

Assay used: immunoSEQ multiplex PCR; TCRdb lists only in-frame clones, some missing. This table has about 150,000 clones, 75% to 95% appearing once. In this sample, this clone turned up a few times. Its antigen is currently unknown. The chain employs TRBV9 and TRBJ2-2, with TRBD2 matching over 9 bases. The source was peripheral blood, collected 28 days after the second AZD1222 dose. The receptor comes from an adult who received the AZD1222 COVID-19 vaccine. In DNA, the CDR3 is TGTGCCAGCAGCGTAGGTAGCGGGAGATCGGGCGGGGAGCTGTTTTTT. Protein: CASSVGSGRSGGELFF.